This T cell receptor beta chain was identified in a study of metastatic and nonmetastatic thyroid tumors. Study-level findings and limits: The study reportedly found significantly higher TCR beta diversity in malignant thyroid tumors than benign nodules, in blood and tumor.

TCRdb ran MiXCR on the PCR reads. The table records almost 35,000 clones, less than 20% of them present only once. This clone was counted at least ten times. Its antigen is not known. Germline-derived CDR1 and CDR2 are LNHDA and SQIVND (reference sequence). Between the trimmed V and J ends, which lost 2 bases and 5 bases, there was a span of 9 bases. The CDR3 consists of 13 residues. Not a single patient had been given any form of treatment at any point before undergoing thyroid surgery. Specimen: blood. The J gene is TRBJ1-2, the V gene TRBV19; no firm D call. This receptor was identified in a female donor with papillary thyroid cancer or a benign thyroid nodule (not recorded which). Some clones in this sample may be carry-over from other donors' samples. The chain's CDR3 is CASSILENYGYTF. The CDR3 nucleotides read TGTGCCAGTAGTATATTGGAGAATTATGGCTACACCTTC.